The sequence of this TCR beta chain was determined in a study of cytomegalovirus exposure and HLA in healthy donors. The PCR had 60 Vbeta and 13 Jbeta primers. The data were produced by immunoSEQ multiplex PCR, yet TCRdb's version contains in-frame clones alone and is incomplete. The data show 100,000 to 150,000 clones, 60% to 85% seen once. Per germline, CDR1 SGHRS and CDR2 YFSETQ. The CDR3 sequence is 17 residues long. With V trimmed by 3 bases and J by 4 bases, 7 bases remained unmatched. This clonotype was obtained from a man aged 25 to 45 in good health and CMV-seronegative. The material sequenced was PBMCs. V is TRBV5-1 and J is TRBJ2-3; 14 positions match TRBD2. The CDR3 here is CASSWGGTSGGPDTQYF. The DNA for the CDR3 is TGCGCCAGCAGCTGGGGCGGGACTAGCGGGGGTCCAGATACGCAGTATTTT. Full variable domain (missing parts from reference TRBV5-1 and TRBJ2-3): KAGVTQTPRYLIKTRGQQVTLSCSPISGHRSVSWYQQTPGQGLQFLFEYFSETQRNKGNFPGRFSGRQFSNSRSEMNVSTLELGDSALYLCASSWGGTSGGPDTQYFGPGTRLTVL.